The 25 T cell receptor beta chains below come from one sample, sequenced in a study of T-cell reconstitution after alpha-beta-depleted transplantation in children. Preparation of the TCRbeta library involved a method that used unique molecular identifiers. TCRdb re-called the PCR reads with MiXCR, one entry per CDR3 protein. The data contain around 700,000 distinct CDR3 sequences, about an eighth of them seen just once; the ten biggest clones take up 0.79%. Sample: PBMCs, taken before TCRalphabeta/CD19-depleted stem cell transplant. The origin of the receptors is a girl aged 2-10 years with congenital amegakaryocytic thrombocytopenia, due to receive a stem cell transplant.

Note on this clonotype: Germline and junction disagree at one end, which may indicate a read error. CDR3 coding DNA: TGCGCCAGCAGCTTGGGGCTGAACACTAAAGCTTTCTTT. Translating it yields CASSLGLNTKAFF. This chain connects TRBV5-1 to TRBJ1-1; D is undetermined. The CDR3 runs to 13 residues. Germline V lookup: CDR1 SGHRS, CDR2 YFSETQ.

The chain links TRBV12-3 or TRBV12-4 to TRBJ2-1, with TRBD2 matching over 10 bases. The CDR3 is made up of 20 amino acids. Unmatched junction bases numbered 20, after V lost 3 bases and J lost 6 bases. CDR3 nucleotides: TGTGCCAGCAGTTTTCTAGCGGGAGTAACCGTGGGTTTTACGGGCAATGAGCAGTTCTTC. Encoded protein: CASSFLAGVTVGFTGNEQFF.

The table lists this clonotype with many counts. This chain's CDR3 is CSPRRLAYNEQFF. CDR3 DNA: TGCAGCCCCAGGAGACTAGCTTACAATGAGCAGTTCTTC. The gene calls are TRBV29-1 and TRBJ2-1, with 7 bases that match TRBD2. The CDR3 has 13 residues. CDR1 is SQVTM, CDR2 ANQGSEA, per germline. Trimming at V came to 8 bases and at J to 4 bases, leaving 8 bases not matched to a gene.

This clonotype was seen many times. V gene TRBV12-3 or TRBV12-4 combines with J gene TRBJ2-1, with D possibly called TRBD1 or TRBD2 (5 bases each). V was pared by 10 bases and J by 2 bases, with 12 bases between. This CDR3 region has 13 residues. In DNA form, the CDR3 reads TGTGCCACCGGGGCGGAAGCCTACAATGAGCAGTTCTTC. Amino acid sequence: CATGAEAYNEQFF.

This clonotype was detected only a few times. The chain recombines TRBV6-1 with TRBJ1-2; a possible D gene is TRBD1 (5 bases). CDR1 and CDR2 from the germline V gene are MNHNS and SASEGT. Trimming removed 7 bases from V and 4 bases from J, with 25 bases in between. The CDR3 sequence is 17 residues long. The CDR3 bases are TGTGCCAGCAAAAGCGCGGACAAACCTCTGTTGAGCTATGGCTACACCTTC. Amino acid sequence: CASKSADKPLLSYGYTF.

The CDR3 sequence is CASTRDPISKIQYF. CDR3 DNA: TGTGCCAGCACCCGGGACCCCATCAGTAAAATTCAGTACTTC. The chain links TRBV27 to TRBJ2-4; TRBD1 or TRBD2 may be the D gene (5 bases each). The CDR3 has 14 amino acids. Germline V gives CDR1 MNHEY, CDR2 SMNVEV (reference sequence). Between the trimmed V and J ends, which lost 7 bases and 10 bases, there was a span of 20 bases.

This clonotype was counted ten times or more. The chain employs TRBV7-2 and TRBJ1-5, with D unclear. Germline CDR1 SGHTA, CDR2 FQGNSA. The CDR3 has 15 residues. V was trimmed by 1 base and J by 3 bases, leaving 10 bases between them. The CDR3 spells CASSLDPAHNQPQHF. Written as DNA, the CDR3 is TGTGCCAGCAGCTTAGACCCCGCGCACAATCAGCCCCAGCATTTT.

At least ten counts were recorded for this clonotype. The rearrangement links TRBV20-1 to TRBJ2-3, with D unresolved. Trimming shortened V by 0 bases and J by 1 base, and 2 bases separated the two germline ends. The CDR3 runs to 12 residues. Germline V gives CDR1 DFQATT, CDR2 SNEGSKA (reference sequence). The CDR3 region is CSARDRTDTQYF. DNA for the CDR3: TGCAGTGCTAGAGATCGCACAGATACGCAGTATTTT.

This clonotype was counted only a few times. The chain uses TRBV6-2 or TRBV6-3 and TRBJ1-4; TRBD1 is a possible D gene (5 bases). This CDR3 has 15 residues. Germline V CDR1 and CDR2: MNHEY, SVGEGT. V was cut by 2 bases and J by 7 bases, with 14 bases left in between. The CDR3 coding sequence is TGTGCCAGCAGTTACGGTGGGGGTACGGGTGAAAAACTGTTTTTT. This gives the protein CASSYGGGTGEKLFF.

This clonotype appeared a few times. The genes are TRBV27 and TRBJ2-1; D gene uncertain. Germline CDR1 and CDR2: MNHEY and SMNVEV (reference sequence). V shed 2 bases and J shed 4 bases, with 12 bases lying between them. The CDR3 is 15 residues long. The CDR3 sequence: CASSLSQTLYNEQFF. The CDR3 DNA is TGTGCCAGCAGTTTAAGCCAGACCTTATACAATGAGCAGTTCTTC.

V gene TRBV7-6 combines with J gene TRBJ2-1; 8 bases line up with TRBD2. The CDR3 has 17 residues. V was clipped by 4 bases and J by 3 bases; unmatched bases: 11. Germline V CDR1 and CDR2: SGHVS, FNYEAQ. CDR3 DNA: TGTGCCAGCAGCTCCCTCGCGGGGGGACTACTCTACAATGAGCAGTTCTTC. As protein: CASSSLAGGLLYNEQFF. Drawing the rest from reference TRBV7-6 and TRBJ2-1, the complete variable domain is GAGVSQSPRYKVTKRGQDVALRCDPISGHVSLYWYRQALGQGPEFLTYFNYEAQQDKSGLPNDRFSAERPEGSISTLTIQRTEQRDSAMYRCASSSLAGGLLYNEQFFGPGTRLTVL.

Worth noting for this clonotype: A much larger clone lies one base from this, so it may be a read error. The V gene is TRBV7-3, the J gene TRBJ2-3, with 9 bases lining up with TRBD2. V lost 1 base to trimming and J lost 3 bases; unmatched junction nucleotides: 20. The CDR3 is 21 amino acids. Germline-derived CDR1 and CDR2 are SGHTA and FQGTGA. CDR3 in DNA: TGTGCCAGCAGCTTAATGTGGATTAGCGGGAGAGAAGGAGTAAGAACAGATACGCAGTATTTT. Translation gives CASSLMWISGREGVRTDTQYF.

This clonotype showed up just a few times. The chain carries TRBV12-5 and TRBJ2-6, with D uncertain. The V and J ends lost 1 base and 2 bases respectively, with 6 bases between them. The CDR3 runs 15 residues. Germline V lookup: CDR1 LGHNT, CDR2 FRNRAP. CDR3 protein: CASGLGATGANVLTF. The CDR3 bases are TGTGCTAGTGGTTTGGGGGCCACTGGGGCCAACGTCCTGACTTTC.

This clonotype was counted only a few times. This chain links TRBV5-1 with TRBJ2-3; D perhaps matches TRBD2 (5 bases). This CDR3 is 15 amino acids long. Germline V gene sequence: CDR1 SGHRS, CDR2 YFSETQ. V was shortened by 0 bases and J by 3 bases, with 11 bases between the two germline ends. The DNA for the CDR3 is TGCGCCAGCAGCTTGGACGGGAAAGGGACAGATACGCAGTATTTT. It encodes CASSLDGKGTDTQYF.

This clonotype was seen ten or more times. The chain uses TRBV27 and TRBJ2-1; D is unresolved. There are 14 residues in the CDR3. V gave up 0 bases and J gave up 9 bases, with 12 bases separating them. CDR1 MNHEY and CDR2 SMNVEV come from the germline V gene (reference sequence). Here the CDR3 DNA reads TGTGCCAGCAGTTTATCGGCCCCCCGGCCTGAGCAGTTCTTC. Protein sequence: CASSLSAPRPEQFF.

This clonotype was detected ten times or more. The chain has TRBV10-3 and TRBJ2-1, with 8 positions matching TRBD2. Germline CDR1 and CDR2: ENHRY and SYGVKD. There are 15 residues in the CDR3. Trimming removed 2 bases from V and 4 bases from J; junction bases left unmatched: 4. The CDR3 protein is CAISERVAGYNEQFF. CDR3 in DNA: TGTGCCATCAGTGAGAGGGTAGCGGGGTACAATGAGCAGTTCTTC.

CDR3 in DNA: TGCGCCAGCAGCCAAGATGAGGGGGGGCAGTACTTC. Translated: CASSQDEGGQYF. The rearrangement uses TRBV4-1 and TRBJ2-7, with D perhaps given as TRBD1 or TRBD2 (6 bases each). CDR1 is MGHRA, CDR2 YSYEKL, per germline. This CDR3 has 12 amino acids. V lost 0 bases to trimming and J lost 9 bases, with 9 bases between them.

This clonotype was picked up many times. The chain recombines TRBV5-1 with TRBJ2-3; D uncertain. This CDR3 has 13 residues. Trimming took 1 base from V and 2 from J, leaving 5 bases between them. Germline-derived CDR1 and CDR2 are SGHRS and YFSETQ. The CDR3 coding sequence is TGCGCCAGCAGCTTGCAGTACACAGATACGCAGTATTTT. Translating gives CASSLQYTDTQYF.

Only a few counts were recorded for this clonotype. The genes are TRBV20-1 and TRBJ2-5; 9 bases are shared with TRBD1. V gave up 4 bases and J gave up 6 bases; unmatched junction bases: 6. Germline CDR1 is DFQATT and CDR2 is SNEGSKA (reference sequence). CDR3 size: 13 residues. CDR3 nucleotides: TGCAGTGCTACGGGACAGGGAATGAAGACCCAGTACTTC. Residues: CSATGQGMKTQYF.

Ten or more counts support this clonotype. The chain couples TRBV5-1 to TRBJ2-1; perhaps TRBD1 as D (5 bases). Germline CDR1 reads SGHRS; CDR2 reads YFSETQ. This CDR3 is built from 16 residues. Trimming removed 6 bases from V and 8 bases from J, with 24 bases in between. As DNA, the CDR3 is TGCGCCAGCACCTCTCCTAAAAGGGGTTTTCAAGATGAGCAGTTCTTC. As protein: CASTSPKRGFQDEQFF.

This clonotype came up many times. The CDR3 DNA reads TGCAGCGTTGAGCGGGAGGCCCGCAAGGATACGCAGTATTTT. This codes for CSVEREARKDTQYF. The V call is TRBV29-1, the J call TRBJ2-3; 8 nucleotides line up with TRBD2. Germline CDR1 SQVTM, CDR2 ANQGSEA. V was pared by 3 bases and J by 6 bases, with 8 bases of the junction left unmatched. CDR3 length equals 14 residues.

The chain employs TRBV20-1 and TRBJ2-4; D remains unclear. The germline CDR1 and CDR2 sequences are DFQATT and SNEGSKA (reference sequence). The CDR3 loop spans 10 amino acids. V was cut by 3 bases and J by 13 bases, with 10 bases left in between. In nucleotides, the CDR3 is TGCAGTGCTAGGGGCCCCGTCCAGTACTTC. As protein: CSARGPVQYF.

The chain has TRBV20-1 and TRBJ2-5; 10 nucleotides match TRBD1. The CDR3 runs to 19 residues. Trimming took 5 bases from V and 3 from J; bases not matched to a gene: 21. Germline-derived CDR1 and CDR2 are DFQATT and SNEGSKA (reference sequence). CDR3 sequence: CSAPTKGGTGASPKETQYF. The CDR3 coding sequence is TGCAGTGCTCCGACCAAGGGAGGGACAGGGGCATCCCCCAAAGAGACCCAGTACTTC.

Written as DNA, the CDR3 is TGTGCCAGCAGCCAAGAATTGCAGGGGAATCAGCCCCAGCATTTT. Its protein product is CASSQELQGNQPQHF. The V and J genes are TRBV4-2 and TRBJ1-5, with D possibly TRBD1 on 6 matching bases. The V end lost 0 bases, the J end lost 4 bases, and 10 bases lay between the germline ends. Germline CDR1 is LGHNA and CDR2 is YNFKEQ. The CDR3 has 15 amino acids.

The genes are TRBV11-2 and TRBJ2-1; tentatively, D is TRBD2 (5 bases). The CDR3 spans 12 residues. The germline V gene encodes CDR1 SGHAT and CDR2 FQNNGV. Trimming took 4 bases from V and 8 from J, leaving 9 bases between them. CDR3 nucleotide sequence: TGTGCCAGCAGCTCCGGGGTGGATGAGCAGTTCTTC. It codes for CASSSGVDEQFF.